This is a list of T cell receptor beta chains from one sample in a study of blood T cells in healthy people across ages. Via MiXCR, TCRdb re-called the 5' RACE reads, giving one row per CDR3 protein. The data show over 950,000 distinct CDR3 sequences, 35% to 40% seen once. Sequenced sample: blood. The source of these receptors is a young man in good health. Both conserved end residues are part of each CDR3. The order of the fields is D gene, clone size, CDR3 length, J gene, V gene, CDR3 DNA, CDR3 protein. The D gene is left open where the match is weak. Some rows have no size entry. The others give once, few or many, or a class for an expanded clone.

d_gene: NA
abundance: few
len: 16
j_gene: TRBJ1-4
v_gene: TRBV7-9
CDR3nt: TGTGCCAGCAGTCCCCCCGATCGAGGGACTAATGAAAAACTGTTTTTT
CDR3aa: CASSPPDRGTNEKLFF

d_gene: NA
abundance: few
len: 16
j_gene: TRBJ2-3
v_gene: TRBV4-3
CDR3nt: TGCGCCAGCAGCCAAGATCTGGCGGGAAGCACAGATACGCAGTATTTT
CDR3aa: CASSQDLAGSTDTQYF

d_gene: TRBD1
abundance: few
len: 15
j_gene: TRBJ1-1
v_gene: TRBV12-3/TRBV12-4
CDR3nt: TGTGCCAGCAGTCCCGGACAGGGGGCTTTCTCTGAAGCTTTCTTT
CDR3aa: CASSPGQGAFSEAFF

d_gene: NA
abundance: NA
len: 14
j_gene: TRBJ2-1
v_gene: TRBV6-2/TRBV6-3
CDR3nt: TGTGCCAGCGGGGAGTTTAGCTCCTACAATGAGCAGTTCTTC
CDR3aa: CASGEFSSYNEQFF

d_gene: NA
abundance: NA
len: 16
j_gene: TRBJ2-3
v_gene: TRBV5-1
CDR3nt: TGCGCCAGCAGCTTGGGAACAGGGTCCAGCACAGATACGCAGTATTTT
CDR3aa: CASSLGTGSSTDTQYF

d_gene: TRBD1
abundance: NA
len: 17
j_gene: TRBJ2-7
v_gene: TRBV12-3/TRBV12-4
CDR3nt: TGTGCCAGTACGGGACAGGGGGCTCCAAGCTCCTACAATGAGCAGTACTTC
CDR3aa: CASTGQGAPSSYNEQYF

d_gene: NA
abundance: NA
len: 15
j_gene: TRBJ1-2
v_gene: TRBV6-6
CDR3nt: TGTGCCGGCAGTTACCAGAGGACTGATAACTATGGCTACACCTTC
CDR3aa: CAGSYQRTDNYGYTF

d_gene: NA
abundance: NA
len: 15
j_gene: TRBJ2-1
v_gene: TRBV20-1
CDR3nt: TGCAGTGCTAGAAACCTGGGGGGGACACTCAATGAGCAGTTCTTC
CDR3aa: CSARNLGGTLNEQFF

d_gene: TRBD1
abundance: many
len: 14
j_gene: TRBJ1-6
v_gene: TRBV5-1
CDR3nt: TGTGCCAGCAGTTCGACAGGGGATAATTCACCCCTCCACTTT
CDR3aa: CASSSTGDNSPLHF

d_gene: TRBD1
abundance: NA
len: 14
j_gene: TRBJ1-6
v_gene: TRBV20-1
CDR3nt: TGCAGTGCTGGCAAGGGGGCGGATAATTCACCCCTCCACTTT
CDR3aa: CSAGKGADNSPLHF

d_gene: NA
abundance: NA
len: 13
j_gene: TRBJ1-2
v_gene: TRBV20-1
CDR3nt: TGCAGTATGGTCAAGTATACTAACTATGGCTACACCTTC
CDR3aa: CSMVKYTNYGYTF

d_gene: TRBD2
abundance: NA
len: 16
j_gene: TRBJ2-1
v_gene: TRBV3-1
CDR3nt: TGTGCCGGCAGCCAAGATACGGGGGGGGCCTACAATGAGCAGTTCTTC
CDR3aa: CAGSQDTGGAYNEQFF

d_gene: NA
abundance: NA
len: 14
j_gene: TRBJ2-1
v_gene: TRBV7-9
CDR3nt: TGTGCCAGCAGCTTAGTTACCAGTCACTATGAGCAGTTCTTC
CDR3aa: CASSLVTSHYEQFF

d_gene: NA
abundance: few
len: 18
j_gene: TRBJ1-2
v_gene: TRBV29-1
CDR3nt: TGCAGCGTTGAAGAGGGGAGACAGCTTCAATCTGGGGGCTATGGCTACACCTTC
CDR3aa: CSVEEGRQLQSGGYGYTF

d_gene: NA
abundance: NA
len: 16
j_gene: TRBJ2-5
v_gene: TRBV21-1
CDR3nt: TGTGCCAGCAGCAAAAGGAAAGGGGTCATGGGAGAGACCCAGTACTTC
CDR3aa: CASSKRKGVMGETQYF

d_gene: NA
abundance: NA
len: 15
j_gene: TRBJ1-1
v_gene: TRBV6-5
CDR3nt: TGTGCCAGCGGCAGGGGAAGTCGGTCGTTCACTGAAGCTTTCTTT
CDR3aa: CASGRGSRSFTEAFF